This passage covers 10 T cell receptor beta chains from one sample sequenced in a study of control samples from healthy donors and cancer patients. Method: immunoSEQ multiplex PCR; TCRdb's copy keeps in-frame clones and lacks some. The sample carries 120,000 to 150,000 clones, roughly 89% recorded once. The sequenced sample was blood. These receptors were taken from a man aged 25-45 years in good health.

The chain has TRBV19 and TRBJ1-2; 7 bases are a match to TRBD1. The germline V gene has CDR1 LNHDA and CDR2 SQIVND (reference sequence). There are 14 residues in the CDR3. Losses at the gene ends were 7 bases for V and 4 bases for J; bases not matched to a gene: 9. For the CDR3, the DNA is TGTGCCAGTATGGAGAGGGGGCGGACCTATGGCTACACCTTC. Amino acids: CASMERGRTYGYTF.

V is TRBV19 and J is TRBJ2-7; TRBD1 matches 12 bases. Germline V gives CDR1 LNHDA, CDR2 SQIVND (reference sequence). The V segment lost 6 bases and the J segment 4 bases; nucleotides outside the gene matches: 7. This CDR3 has 15 residues. The CDR3 sequence: CASSKRGQGAYEQYF. CDR3 sequence (DNA): TGTGCCAGTAGCAAACGGGGACAGGGGGCGTACGAGCAGTACTTC.

The chain links TRBV13 to TRBJ2-2; no clear D gene. Germline CDR1 is PRHDT and CDR2 is FYEKMQ (reference sequence). Deletions cut 3 bases from V and 6 bases from J, with 17 bases between. The CDR3 consists of 16 residues. The CDR3 coding sequence is TGTGCCAGCAGCTTTAACGGTTGGGGTAGCTCCGGGGAGCTGTTTTTT. The encoded protein is CASSFNGWGSSGELFF.

This clone was seen just once. The chain is built from TRBV3-1 (or the pseudogene TRBV3-2) and TRBJ2-6; D is unclear. The CDR3 has 15 amino acids. CDR1 is LGHDT, CDR2 YNNKEL, per germline (reference sequence). The V end was cut by 4 bases, the J end by 2 bases, with 9 bases between. The CDR3 nucleotides are TGTGCCAGCAGCCTGTCATCAACTGGGGCCAACGTCCTGACTTTC. This sequence encodes CASSLSSTGANVLTF.

The chain has TRBV29-1 and TRBJ1-5; 10 bases are a match to TRBD1. The CDR3 runs to 15 residues. With V trimmed by 6 bases and J by 2 bases, 7 bases remained unmatched. CDR1 and CDR2 from the germline V gene are SQVTM and ANQGSEA. CDR3 sequence: CSVETGTGGNQPQHF. The CDR3 region has the DNA TGCAGCGTAGAAACCGGGACAGGGGGCAATCAGCCCCAGCATTTT. The entire variable domain, with the rest obtained from reference TRBV29-1 and TRBJ1-5, is as follows: SAVISQKPSRDICQRGTSLTIQCQVDSQVTMMFWYRQQPGQSLTLIATANQGSEATYESGFVIDKFPISRPNLTFSTLTVSNMSPEDSSIYLCSVETGTGGNQPQHFGDGTRLSIL.

The chain recombines TRBV30 with TRBJ2-3, with 8 bases that match TRBD2. This CDR3 has 15 residues. Germline CDR1 reads GTSNPN; CDR2 reads SVGIG (reference sequence). Trimming removed 0 bases from V and 7 bases from J; junction bases left unmatched: 9. In DNA, the CDR3 is TGTGCCTGGAGTGTACGAATCGGGAGGGCGAATACGCAGTATTTT. Amino acids: CAWSVRIGRANTQYF.

DNA for the CDR3: TGTGCCAGTAGAACCATGGGGCATTCCTATGGCTACACCTTC. As protein: CASRTMGHSYGYTF. V usage is TRBV27 and J usage is TRBJ1-2, with TRBD1 as a possible D gene (5 bases). Germline CDR1 and CDR2: MNHEY and SMNVEV (reference sequence). The V and J ends lost 9 bases and 4 bases respectively, with 18 bases between them. The CDR3 has 14 residues.

The chain uses TRBV9 and TRBJ1-1, with D tentatively TRBD1 (6 bases). This CDR3 is built from 17 residues. The V end was cut by 0 bases, the J end by 4 bases, with 19 bases between. Germline V gives CDR1 SGDLS, CDR2 YYNGEE. The DNA of the CDR3 is TGTGCCAGCAGCGTAGCGGGGGCGGGGGGCTTGAGCACTGAAGCTTTCTTT. Residues: CASSVAGAGGLSTEAFF.

V and J are TRBV14 and TRBJ1-1, with a weak D call TRBD1 (6 bases). V was cut by 1 base and J by 11 bases, with 11 bases left in between. The CDR3 consists of 12 residues. Germline lookup yields CDR1 SGHDN and CDR2 FVKESK. As DNA, the CDR3 is TGTGCCAGCAGCCAAGCTGGGGGCTGGGCTTTCTTT. Translated, it gives CASSQAGGWAFF.

The chain links TRBV5-1 to TRBJ2-5; D is tentatively TRBD1 or TRBD2 (5 bases each). Germline V gene sequence: CDR1 SGHRS, CDR2 YFSETQ. CDR3 length equals 15 residues. The V end was cut by 3 bases, the J end by 4 bases, with 16 bases between. The CDR3 sequence: CASSWTGAMRETQYF. The CDR3 DNA reads as TGCGCCAGCAGCTGGACCGGGGCGATGCGAGAGACCCAGTACTTC. The full variable domain, in which reference TRBV5-1 and TRBJ2-5 provide the parts outside the CDR3, is KAGVTQTPRYLIKTRGQQVTLSCSPISGHRSVSWYQQTPGQGLQFLFEYFSETQRNKGNFPGRFSGRQFSNSRSEMNVSTLELGDSALYLCASSWTGAMRETQYFGPGTRLLVL.